The rows below give T cell receptor beta chains drawn from one sample of a study of technical replicates of blood from a few donors. Libraries were prepared by immunoSEQ multiplex PCR; TCRdb keeps only in-frame clonotypes and omits some of them. The sample lists 75,000 to 100,000 clones, 90% to 95% seen once, with roughly 0.22% in the top ten. Material: T cells isolated from PBMCs. The origin of the receptors is a human donor in good health. Each CDR3 is given with its conserved first and last residue. The order of the fields is CDR3 protein, CDR3 DNA, D gene, clone size, V gene, J gene. The D gene is left open where the match is weak. The listing skips clone size in some rows; elsewhere it reads once, few, many or a size class.

cdr3_aa: CASSSRDSWEQFF
cdr3_nt: TGTGCCAGCAGCTCCCGGGACAGCTGGGAGCAGTTCTTC
d_call: TRBD1
clone_size: NA
v_call: TRBV13
j_call: TRBJ2-1

cdr3_aa: CASILRADLRSGANVLTF
cdr3_nt: TGTGCCAGCATTTTGAGGGCAGACCTACGCTCTGGGGCCAACGTCCTGACTTTC
d_call: NA
clone_size: NA
v_call: TRBV2
j_call: TRBJ2-6

cdr3_aa: CASDGLVNAGELFF
cdr3_nt: TGTGCTTCAGACGGACTGGTAAACGCCGGGGAGCTGTTTTTT
d_call: NA
clone_size: NA
v_call: TRBV30
j_call: TRBJ2-2

cdr3_aa: CASSAGTGFRPNEQFF
cdr3_nt: TGTGCCAGTAGTGCCGGGACAGGTTTTCGTCCTAATGAGCAGTTCTTC
d_call: TRBD1
clone_size: NA
v_call: TRBV19
j_call: TRBJ2-1

cdr3_aa: CASSPRTGVAGTNEKLFF
cdr3_nt: TGTGCCAGCAGTCCCCGGACAGGGGTCGCCGGGACTAATGAAAAACTGTTTTTT
d_call: TRBD1
clone_size: NA
v_call: TRBV7-9
j_call: TRBJ1-4

cdr3_aa: CASGIGVNYGYTF
cdr3_nt: TGTGCCAGCGGGATAGGGGTCAACTATGGCTACACCTTC
d_call: NA
clone_size: NA
v_call: TRBV11-3
j_call: TRBJ1-2

cdr3_aa: CASSQGLRTGVTDTQYF
cdr3_nt: TGCGCCAGCAGCCAAGGTTTGCGGACAGGGGTCACAGATACGCAGTATTTT
d_call: TRBD1
clone_size: NA
v_call: TRBV4-1
j_call: TRBJ2-3

cdr3_aa: CASSPGGNNYGYTF
cdr3_nt: TGTGCCAGCTCACCAGGGGGGAATAACTATGGCTACACCTTC
d_call: NA
clone_size: NA
v_call: TRBV18
j_call: TRBJ1-2

cdr3_aa: CASTRSAGQGGTGELFF
cdr3_nt: TGCGCCAGCACCAGATCCGCGGGACAGGGAGGTACCGGGGAGCTGTTTTTT
d_call: TRBD1
clone_size: NA
v_call: TRBV10-1
j_call: TRBJ2-2

cdr3_aa: CASSLGRGSETQYF
cdr3_nt: TGCGCCAGCAGCTTGGGTCGAGGGAGTGAGACCCAGTACTTC
d_call: NA
clone_size: NA
v_call: TRBV5-1
j_call: TRBJ2-5

cdr3_aa: CASNPRRDPGRSGELFF
cdr3_nt: TGTGCCAGCAACCCGAGGAGGGATCCGGGGCGATCCGGGGAGCTGTTTTTT
d_call: NA
clone_size: NA
v_call: TRBV2
j_call: TRBJ2-2

cdr3_aa: CASSSSSRTVTGELFF
cdr3_nt: TGTGCCAGCAGCTCGAGCAGTCGGACAGTCACCGGGGAGCTGTTTTTT
d_call: NA
clone_size: NA
v_call: TRBV7-9
j_call: TRBJ2-2

cdr3_aa: CASSPIAGGAHTEAFF
cdr3_nt: TGTGCCAGCAGCCCAATCGCAGGGGGCGCGCACACTGAAGCTTTCTTT
d_call: TRBD1
clone_size: NA
v_call: TRBV5-6
j_call: TRBJ1-1

cdr3_aa: CASSLVAIQETQYF
cdr3_nt: TGCGCCAGCAGCCTCGTAGCGATCCAAGAGACCCAGTACTTC
d_call: NA
clone_size: NA
v_call: TRBV5-1
j_call: TRBJ2-5

cdr3_aa: CASSFASKVDEQYF
cdr3_nt: TGTGCCAGCAGCTTTGCTAGTAAGGTCGACGAGCAGTACTTC
d_call: NA
clone_size: NA
v_call: TRBV13
j_call: TRBJ2-7

cdr3_aa: CASSHQKNTEAFF
cdr3_nt: TGTGCCAGCAGTCATCAGAAAAACACTGAAGCTTTCTTT
d_call: NA
clone_size: NA
v_call: TRBV7-2
j_call: TRBJ1-1

cdr3_aa: CASSQDPGYSQETQYF
cdr3_nt: TGTGCCAGCAGCCAAGATCCCGGGTACTCTCAAGAGACCCAGTACTTC
d_call: NA
clone_size: NA
v_call: TRBV14
j_call: TRBJ2-5

cdr3_aa: CASSLAYRSNEKLFF
cdr3_nt: TGTGCCAGCAGCTTAGCCTACAGGAGTAATGAAAAACTGTTTTTT
d_call: NA
clone_size: NA
v_call: TRBV11-3
j_call: TRBJ1-4

cdr3_aa: CASRFRVSSYNEQFF
cdr3_nt: TGTGCCAGCAGATTTCGGGTGAGCTCCTACAATGAGCAGTTCTTC
d_call: NA
clone_size: NA
v_call: TRBV5-6
j_call: TRBJ2-1

cdr3_aa: CASSFLGEKLFF
cdr3_nt: TGTGCCAGCAGTTTCCTAGGTGAAAAACTGTTTTTT
d_call: NA
clone_size: NA
v_call: TRBV28
j_call: TRBJ1-4

cdr3_aa: CASSQVGGSEGYTF
cdr3_nt: TGTGCCAGCAGCCAGGTTGGAGGCTCGGAGGGCTACACCTTC
d_call: NA
clone_size: NA
v_call: TRBV4-2
j_call: TRBJ1-2

cdr3_aa: CASTPGQINEKLFF
cdr3_nt: TGTGCCAGCACCCCCGGACAGATTAATGAAAAACTGTTTTTT
d_call: NA
clone_size: NA
v_call: TRBV4-2
j_call: TRBJ1-4

cdr3_aa: CSVGRGGELFF
cdr3_nt: TGCAGCGTTGGGAGGGGCGGGGAGCTGTTTTTT
d_call: NA
clone_size: few
v_call: TRBV29-1
j_call: TRBJ2-2

cdr3_aa: CASTPSRTVQFF
cdr3_nt: TGTGCCAGCACCCCAAGCAGGACAGTACAGTTCTTC
d_call: NA
clone_size: NA
v_call: TRBV28
j_call: TRBJ2-1

cdr3_aa: CASSFTGLASDTQYF
cdr3_nt: TGTGCCAGCAGTTTCACAGGACTAGCTTCAGATACGCAGTATTTT
d_call: TRBD2
clone_size: NA
v_call: TRBV27
j_call: TRBJ2-3